The 4 T cell receptor beta chains below come from one sample, sequenced in a study of T cells in Graves' hyperthyroidism and ophthalmopathy. RNA transcripts gave rise to amplified TCR beta CDR3 regions. TCR CDR3 underwent first-round RT-PCR with the HTBI primer set. Using its own MiXCR run on the multiplex PCR reads, TCRdb lists one record per CDR3 protein. The repertoire holds some 490,000 distinct CDR3 sequences, roughly a sixth seen once, with 25% to 30% in the top ten. Source material: blood. These receptors were obtained from a woman in her 30s with Graves' ophthalmopathy.

This clonotype was observed a handful of times. The V and J genes are TRBV10-3 and TRBJ2-7; perhaps TRBD1 as D (6 bases). The CDR3 length is 10 residues. Looked up from germline, CDR1 is ENHRY and CDR2 is SYGVKD. V was cut by 10 bases and J by 5 bases, with 9 bases left in between. This CDR3 is CATRQDEQYF. The CDR3, as DNA: TGTGCCACTAGACAGGACGAGCAGTACTTC.

The chain uses TRBV5-4 and TRBJ2-2; no firm D call. The CDR3 extends over 15 amino acids. Trimming removed 3 bases at V and 0 bases at J, with 9 bases between. The germline V gene has CDR1 SGHNT and CDR2 YYREEE (reference sequence). The CDR3 coding sequence is TGTGCCAGCAGCTCGCTCCCTACGAACACCGGGGAGCTGTTTTTT. Protein sequence: CASSSLPTNTGELFF.

Regarding this clonotype: The CDR3 does not close with the conserved phenylalanine or tryptophan, likely indicating a read error. The chain's CDR3 is CSTGRTSVDEQFS. Written as DNA, the CDR3 is TGCAGCACCGGGAGGACCTCAGTAGATGAGCAGTTCTCC. The chain employs TRBV29-1 and TRBJ2-1, with 7 bases lining up with TRBD2. Germline V gene data show CDR1 as SQVTM and CDR2 as ANQGSEA. The CDR3 has 13 amino acids. V shed 8 bases and J 8 bases; nucleotides not matched to a gene: 12.

This clonotype was seen only a few times. The rearrangement links TRBV11-2 to TRBJ2-3, with 9 bases aligning to TRBD2. CDR3 length: 20 residues. Losses at the gene ends were 5 bases for V and 10 bases for J; bases not matched to a gene: 28. The germline V gene has CDR1 SGHAT and CDR2 FQNNGV. Written as DNA, the CDR3 is TGTGCCAGCAGCCACCAGGCCCCTAGCGGGATTTCGGAGGTCCGCCGGGCGCAGTATTTT. Residues: CASSHQAPSGISEVRRAQYF.